These T cell receptor beta chains were read from a single sample in a study of blood T cell repertoires in COVID-19. TCRdb keeps only in-frame clones here, not all; method: immunoSEQ multiplex PCR. This table holds about 120,000 clones, roughly nine tenths found once. Sequencing used peripheral blood. The source is an older man who had recovered from COVID-19. Both conserved end residues are part of each CDR3. Fields, in order: D gene, J gene, V gene, clone size, CDR3 length, CDR3 DNA, CDR3 protein. The D gene is left open where the match is weak. Size is stated for part of the rows, as once, few or many counts, or as a class when the clone is expanded.

>-|TRBJ1-2|TRBV27|-|16
TGTGCCAGCAGCCCTAGTTGGAGCAGGGTAGCTGATGGCTACACCTTC
CASSPSWSRVADGYTF
>-|TRBJ1-6|TRBV6-5|-|15
TGTGCCAGCAGTTACAGTCCGGGGATGGGTTCACCCCTCCACTTT
CASSYSPGMGSPLHF
>-|TRBJ2-2|TRBV14|-|15
TGTGCCAGCAGCCAAGGTAGACACAGAGCCGGGGAGCTGTTTTTT
CASSQGRHRAGELFF
>-|TRBJ1-3|TRBV30|-|16
TGTGCCTGGAGTGTTGGGTCAGGGGTTTTTGGAAACACCATATATTTT
CAWSVGSGVFGNTIYF
>-|TRBJ1-5|TRBV7-8|few|13
TGTGCCAGCAGCTACGACAGCGATCGGCCCCAGCATTTT
CASSYDSDRPQHF
>-|TRBJ2-5|TRBV15|-|13
TGTGCCACCAGCAGAGGGTCAGTTGAGACCCAGTACTTC
CATSRGSVETQYF
>-|TRBJ2-7|TRBV27|-|16
TGTGCCAGCAAGGGGCCTGGCGGGGGCTCCTACTACGAGCAGTACTTC
CASKGPGGGSYYEQYF
>TRBD1|TRBJ2-7|TRBV29-1|-|14
TGCAGCGTTGAAGAATCAGCAGGGGGCGACGAGCAGTACTTC
CSVEESAGGDEQYF
>-|TRBJ2-4|TRBV6-4|-|15
TGTGCCAGCAGATCCCAGCCGGAGGCCAAAAACATTCAGTACTTC
CASRSQPEAKNIQYF
>-|TRBJ2-2|TRBV5-4|-|15
TGTGCCAGCAGCTTGGAAGGGGGTCTGTTCGGGGAGCTGTTTTTT
CASSLEGGLFGELFF